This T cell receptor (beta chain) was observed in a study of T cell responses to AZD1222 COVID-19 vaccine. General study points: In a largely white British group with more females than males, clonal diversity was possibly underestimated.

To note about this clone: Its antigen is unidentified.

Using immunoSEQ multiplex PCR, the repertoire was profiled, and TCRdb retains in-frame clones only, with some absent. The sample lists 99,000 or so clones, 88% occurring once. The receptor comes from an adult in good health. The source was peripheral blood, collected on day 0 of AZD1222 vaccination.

CDR3 loop: CASSITLTGGLGEQFF. In nucleotides, the CDR3 is TGTGCCAGCAGCATCACCTTAACGGGGGGGCTCGGTGAGCAGTTCTTC. The chain carries TRBV27 and TRBJ2-1, with 8 positions matching TRBD2. The junction had 16 bases not matched to a gene; V was cut back by 6 bases and J by 9 bases. Germline CDR1 is MNHEY and CDR2 is SMNVEV (reference sequence). The CDR3 contains 16 residues.